This T cell receptor (beta chain) was documented in a study of T cell responses to AZD1222 COVID-19 vaccine. Study-wide results and caveats: Vaccine-associated CD4 TCRs spanned spike, dominant at 160-218 and 743-854. Researchers took repertoire samples only after the peak T cell response had come. Vaccination with two AZD1222 doses was followed by a rise in Spike-specific TCR breadth and depth. Females outnumbered males among donors, who were mostly white British; clonal diversity was possibly underestimated.

Libraries were prepared by immunoSEQ multiplex PCR; TCRdb keeps only in-frame clonotypes and omits some of them. Of some 280,000 clones in the sample, 94% were seen once. Concerning this clone itself: Its specificity is unknown.

CDR1 and CDR2 (germline): MNHEY, SVGAGI. CDR3 size: 15 residues. Trimming removed 5 bases at V and 0 bases at J, with 14 bases between. V gene TRBV6-5 combines with J gene TRBJ2-7, with D perhaps matching TRBD1 or TRBD2 (5 bases each). Here the sequenced sample was peripheral blood, taken 28 days after the second AZD1222 dose. This receptor was identified in an adult who received the AZD1222 COVID-19 vaccine. The CDR3 region has the DNA TGTGCCAGCAGTCTTACCGGGACCTTCTCCTACGAGCAGTACTTC. This gives the protein CASSLTGTFSYEQYF.